Sequencing of this T cell receptor beta chain was carried out in a study of human T cells and chemical hapten exposure. About the research overall: Minor volume differences among pooled libraries chiefly drove per-sample TCR yield variation.

Stated time point: pre-sensitization, week 0. The sample's treatment: therapeutic diphenylcyclopropenone sensitization with weekly scalp DPC. This CDR3 has 14 amino acids. J gave up 7 bases and V 11 bases, and 11 bases lay outside the gene matches. CDR1 is ENHRY and CDR2 is SYGVKD in the germline V gene. TCRdb analysed the RACE reads with MiXCR anew, one entry per CDR3 protein. The table has roughly 250,000 distinct CDR3 sequences, more than 6.5% seen once; the top ten hold over 2%. This clonotype was recorded many times. The chain has TRBV10-3 and TRBJ2-1, with 10 bases matching TRBD1. Source: whole blood, taken in connection with sensitization to the hapten diphenylcyclopropenone (DPC). This receptor was identified in a woman aged 40 to 55 with alopecia areata. Some clones in this sample may be carry-over from other donors' samples. CDR3 residues: CAAYDRGRGNEQFF. For the CDR3, the DNA is TGTGCCGCCTATGACAGGGGGCGAGGGAATGAGCAGTTCTTC.